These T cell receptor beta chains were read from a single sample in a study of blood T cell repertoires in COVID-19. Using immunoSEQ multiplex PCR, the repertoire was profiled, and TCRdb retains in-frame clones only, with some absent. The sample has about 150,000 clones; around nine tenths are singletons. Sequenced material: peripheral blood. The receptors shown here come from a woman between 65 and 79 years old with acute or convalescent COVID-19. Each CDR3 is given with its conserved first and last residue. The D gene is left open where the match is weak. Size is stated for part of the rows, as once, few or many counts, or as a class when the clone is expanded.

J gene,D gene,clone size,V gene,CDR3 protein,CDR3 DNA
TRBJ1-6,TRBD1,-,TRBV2,CASRLWSGQGRSPLHF,TGTGCCAGCCGGTTATGGTCGGGACAGGGACGTTCACCCCTCCACTTT
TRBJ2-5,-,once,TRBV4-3,CASSLDPAEGQTQYF,TGCGCCAGCAGTCTGGATCCGGCAGAGGGTCAGACCCAGTACTTC
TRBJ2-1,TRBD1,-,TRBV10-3,CAISESIGQGASLLDNEQFF,TGTGCCATCAGTGAGTCGATCGGACAGGGGGCCTCCTTACTTGACAATGAGCAGTTCTTC
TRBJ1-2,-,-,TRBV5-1,CASSLGQPQNGYTF,TGCGCCAGCAGCTTGGGACAGCCGCAGAATGGCTACACCTTC
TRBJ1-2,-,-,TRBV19,CASSAVNYGYTF,TGTGCCAGTAGTGCGGTGAACTATGGCTACACCTTC
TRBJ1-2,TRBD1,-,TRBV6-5,CASSRTGGYGYTF,TGTGCCAGCAGCCGGACAGGGGGCTATGGCTACACCTTC
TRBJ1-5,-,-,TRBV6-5,CASSLGGGSGQPQHF,TGTGCCAGCAGCCTCGGAGGAGGGTCGGGCCAGCCCCAGCATTTT
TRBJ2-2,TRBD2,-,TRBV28,CASSLLRGVITGELFF,TGTGCCAGCAGTTTACTGCGGGGGGTGATCACCGGGGAGCTGTTTTTT
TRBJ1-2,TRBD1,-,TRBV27,CASRTTGASSGYTF,TGTGCCAGCAGAACTACAGGGGCCTCTAGTGGCTACACCTTC
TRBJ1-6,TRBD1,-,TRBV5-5,CASSQRQGYSYNSPLHF,TGTGCCAGCAGCCAGAGACAGGGTTACTCCTATAATTCACCCCTCCACTTT
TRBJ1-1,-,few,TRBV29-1,CSVDRGAFF,TGCAGCGTTGACAGGGGAGCTTTCTTT
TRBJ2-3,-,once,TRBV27,CASSLYAGYTDTQYF,TGTGCCAGCAGTTTATACGCGGGGTACACAGATACGCAGTATTTT
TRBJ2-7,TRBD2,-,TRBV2,CASSKSGGPPYEQYF,TGTGCCAGCAGTAAAAGCGGGGGGCCCCCCTACGAGCAGTACTTC
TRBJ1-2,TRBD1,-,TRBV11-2,CASSLTGGVGYGYTF,TGTGCCAGCAGCTTAACAGGGGGGGTTGGCTATGGCTACACCTTC
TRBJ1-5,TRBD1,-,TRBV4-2,CASSQQTTGGNQPQHF,TGTGCCAGCAGCCAACAAACGACAGGGGGCAATCAGCCCCAGCATTTT
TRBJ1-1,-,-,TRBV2,CASYSGYNTEAFF,TGTGCCAGCTACTCAGGGTATAACACTGAAGCTTTCTTT
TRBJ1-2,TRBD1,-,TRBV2,CASRGDRNGYTF,TGTGCCAGCAGAGGGGACAGGAATGGCTACACCTTC